This passage covers 4 T cell receptor beta chains from one sample sequenced in a study of CD4 and CD8 cells across lung adenocarcinoma regions. TCRdb called the PCR reads again in MiXCR, with one record for every CDR3 protein. Of 15,000 to 20,000 distinct CDR3 sequences listed, about 53% were seen once; the top ten hold 30% to 40%. Specimen: CD8+ T cells from the margin of a lung tumor. These receptors all stem from a male donor with lung adenocarcinoma. The CD4 and CD8 labels of this study may be unreliable.

This clonotype was observed many times. The V and J genes are TRBV4-1 and TRBJ2-2; the D is unclear. CDR1 and CDR2 from the germline V gene are MGHRA and YSYEKL. Trimming shortened V by 0 bases and J by 6 bases, and 8 bases separated the two germline ends. The CDR3 loop spans 14 amino acids. In DNA, the CDR3 is TGCGCCAGCAGCCAAGATAGGACCTCCGGGGAGCTGTTTTTT. Encoded protein: CASSQDRTSGELFF.

The V call is TRBV12-3 or TRBV12-4, the J call TRBJ1-2; TRBD1 matches at 10 bases. V lost 4 bases to trimming and J lost 8 bases; unmatched junction nucleotides: 10. The CDR3 has 15 amino acids. The CDR3 DNA follows: TGTGCCAGCAGTTCCCCATCGGGACAGGGGTCCGGCTACACCTTC. The encoded protein is CASSSPSGQGSGYTF.

This clonotype is categorized as medium-sized. CDR3 sequence: CASSRRTSGQETQYF. As DNA, the CDR3 is TGTGCCAGCAGTCGCCGGACTAGCGGGCAAGAGACCCAGTACTTC. The V and J genes are TRBV27 and TRBJ2-5; 11 bases map to TRBD2. Germline assignment: CDR1 MNHEY and CDR2 SMNVEV (reference sequence). The CDR3 runs to 15 residues. After removal of 5 bases from V and 2 bases from J, the junction contained 4 bases not matched to a gene.

This clonotype was counted at least ten times. The J gene is TRBJ2-1, the V gene TRBV4-1, with a weak D call TRBD2 (5 bases). The germline V and J ends were trimmed by 5 bases and 3 bases, with 8 bases remaining between them. The CDR3 extends over 13 amino acids. The germline V gene has CDR1 MGHRA and CDR2 YSYEKL. CDR3 sequence: CASSADYYNEQFF. CDR3 bases: TGCGCCAGCAGCGCCGACTACTACAATGAGCAGTTCTTC.